This T cell receptor beta chain was sequenced in a study of graft-versus-host responses after intestinal transplantation. About the study: Recipients got multivisceral, liver-intestinal, or isolated intestinal transplants.

This clone occurred a few times. CDR1 and CDR2 from the germline V gene are MDHEN and SYDVKM. The CDR3 loop spans 15 amino acids. V shed 2 bases and J shed 14 bases, with 19 bases lying between them. The starting material, graft tissue, was processed to release intraepithelial and lamina propria lymphocytes. Repertoires were generated with immunoSEQ multiplex PCR, while TCRdb's copy carries only in-frame clones and drops some. Of over 8,000 clones listed, 60% to 80% are singletons. The source was ileum tissue, collected approximately 450 days after transplant. This clonotype originated in a human patient who received an intestinal transplant, so some T cells may come from the graft donor. V and J are TRBV28 and TRBJ1-6; D unclear. The CDR3: CASSLIPGPDGALHF. DNA of the CDR3: TGTGCCAGCAGTTTAATCCCAGGACCGGATGGGGCCCTCCACTTT.